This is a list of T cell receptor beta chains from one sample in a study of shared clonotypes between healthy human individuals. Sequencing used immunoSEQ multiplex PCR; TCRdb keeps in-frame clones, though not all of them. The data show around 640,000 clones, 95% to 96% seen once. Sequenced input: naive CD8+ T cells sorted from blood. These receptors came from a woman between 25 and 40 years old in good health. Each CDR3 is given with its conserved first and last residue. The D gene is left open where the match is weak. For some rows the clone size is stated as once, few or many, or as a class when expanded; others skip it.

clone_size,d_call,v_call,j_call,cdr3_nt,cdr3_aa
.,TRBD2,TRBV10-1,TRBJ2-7,TGCGCCAGCAGTGACGGTGGCGGGACTATAGACTACGAGCAGTACTTC,CASSDGGGTIDYEQYF
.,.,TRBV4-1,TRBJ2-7,TGCGCCAGCAGCCAAGATCAGAAGGTCACCTACGAGCAGTACTTC,CASSQDQKVTYEQYF
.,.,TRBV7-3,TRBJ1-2,TGTGCCAGCAGCTTATCTTTTTCAGATGAGATCTATGGCTACACCTTC,CASSLSFSDEIYGYTF
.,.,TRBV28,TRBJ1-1,TGTGCCAGCACTGCGGCGCAGGGGAAAAGAGAAGCTTTCTTT,CASTAAQGKREAFF
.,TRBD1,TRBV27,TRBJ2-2,TGTGCCAGCAGTTTACGGGACAGGGTTAGGATTAGGGGGACCGGGGAGCTGTTTTTT,CASSLRDRVRIRGTGELFF
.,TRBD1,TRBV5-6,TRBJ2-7,TGTGCCAGCAGCTTTGGAGACAGGGGCTACGAGCAGTACTTC,CASSFGDRGYEQYF
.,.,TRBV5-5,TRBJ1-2,TGTGCCAGCAGCTTGGCGGGGAATGGCTACACCTTC,CASSLAGNGYTF
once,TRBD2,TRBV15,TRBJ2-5,TGTGCCACCAGCAGAGCCACTAGCGGGAGTTGGAAGACCCAGTACTTC,CATSRATSGSWKTQYF
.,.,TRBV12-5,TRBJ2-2,TGTGCTAGTGGCCTCGAAGCAAGCACCGGGGAGCTGTTTTTT,CASGLEASTGELFF
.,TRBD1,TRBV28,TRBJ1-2,TGTGCCACATCGGGACAGCACCCTAACTATGGCTACACCTTC,CATSGQHPNYGYTF
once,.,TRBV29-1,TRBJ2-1,TGCAGCGTTGAAAACCCGGGCGGTTACAATGAGCAGTTCTTC,CSVENPGGYNEQFF
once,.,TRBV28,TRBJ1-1,TGTGCCAGCATTCTATCCGACCTTCAATACACTGAAGCTTTCTTT,CASILSDLQYTEAFF
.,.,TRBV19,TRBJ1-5,TGTGCCAGTAGGACAACAACAAGTCAGCCCCAGCATTTT,CASRTTTSQPQHF
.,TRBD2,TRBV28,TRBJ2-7,TGTGCCAGCAATTCGATTCCTAGCGGGAGTATCTCCTACGAGCAGTACTTC,CASNSIPSGSISYEQYF
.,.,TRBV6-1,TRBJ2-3,TGTGCCAGCAGGGAGGGATTTTTGGCAGATACGCAGTATTTT,CASREGFLADTQYF
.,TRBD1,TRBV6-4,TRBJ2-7,TGTGCCAGCAGCCCCGGGACAGGGATGAGGGAGCAGTACTTC,CASSPGTGMREQYF
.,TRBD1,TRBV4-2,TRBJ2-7,TGTGCCAGCAGCCAAGAAAGTTTGGGACAGGGCTACGAGCAGTACTTC,CASSQESLGQGYEQYF
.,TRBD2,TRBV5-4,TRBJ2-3,TGTGCCAGCAGCTCGGGACTAGCGGGAGTGGGGGGGAGCACAGATACGCAGTATTTT,CASSSGLAGVGGSTDTQYF
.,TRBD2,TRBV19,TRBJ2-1,TGTGCCAGTAGGACTAGCGGGTACTACAATGAGCAGTTCTTC,CASRTSGYYNEQFF
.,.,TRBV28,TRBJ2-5,TGTGCCAGCAGTTTAAGCCGGCCCGAGACCCAGTACTTC,CASSLSRPETQYF
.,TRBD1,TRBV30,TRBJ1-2,TGTGCCTGGAGTGGGACAGGGACGTATTACGGCTACACCTTC,CAWSGTGTYYGYTF
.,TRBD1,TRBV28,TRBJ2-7,TGTGCCAGCAGAACCGGACAGGGGTACTCCTACGAGCAGTACTTC,CASRTGQGYSYEQYF
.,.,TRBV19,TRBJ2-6,TGTGCCAGTAGACGGCCTGGGGCCAACGTCCTGACTTTC,CASRRPGANVLTF
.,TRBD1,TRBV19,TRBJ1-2,TGTGCCAGTAGTACCGGACAGGGAGGCTATGGCTACACCTTC,CASSTGQGGYGYTF
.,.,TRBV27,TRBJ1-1,TGTGCCAGCAGTTTTCGAGGAAAAGGGGAGGAAGCTTTCTTT,CASSFRGKGEEAFF
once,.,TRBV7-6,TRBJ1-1,TGTGCCAGCAGCCCAGGGACGGGTGTGTCCACTGAAGCTTTCTTT,CASSPGTGVSTEAFF
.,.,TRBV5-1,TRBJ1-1,TGCGCCAGCAGCGGGGGGCAAGGGATGAACACTGAAGCTTTCTTT,CASSGGQGMNTEAFF
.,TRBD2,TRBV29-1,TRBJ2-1,TGCAGCGTTTGGACTAGCGGGGGAGACCACTACAATGAGCAGTTCTTC,CSVWTSGGDHYNEQFF
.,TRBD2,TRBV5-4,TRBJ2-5,TGTGCCAGCAGCCATAGCGGGAGGACTGAAGAGCAGTACTTC,CASSHSGRTEEQYF
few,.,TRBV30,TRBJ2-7,TGTGCCTGGAGTGGTCGGGGCGGGTTGGGCGAGCAGTACTTC,CAWSGRGGLGEQYF
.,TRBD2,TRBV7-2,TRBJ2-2,TGTGCCAGCAGCTTGTCTAGCGGGAGTAAAGCGAACACCGGGGAGCTGTTTTTT,CASSLSSGSKANTGELFF
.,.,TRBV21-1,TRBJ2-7,TGTGCCAGCAGCAAAGGATCGGGACAGGGGTACGAGCAGTACTTC,CASSKGSGQGYEQYF
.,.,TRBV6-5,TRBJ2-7,TGTGCCAGCAGTTTCCGACAGTGGCGGGACGAGCAGTACTTC,CASSFRQWRDEQYF
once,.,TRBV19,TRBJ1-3,TGTGCCAGTAGTATAGATCTTCACTCTTCTGGAAACACCATATATTTT,CASSIDLHSSGNTIYF
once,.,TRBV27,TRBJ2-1,TGTGCCAGCAGCCTGTACCTTCTGGGCGGCAATGAGCAGTTCTTC,CASSLYLLGGNEQFF
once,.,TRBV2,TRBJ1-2,TGTGCCAGCGGGGGGACCCACAGGAGAAACTATGGCTACACCTTC,CASGGTHRRNYGYTF
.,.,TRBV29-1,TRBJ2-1,TGCAGCGTTGAGGCCCAGGCTTACAATGAGCAGTTCTTC,CSVEAQAYNEQFF
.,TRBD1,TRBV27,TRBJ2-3,TGTGCCAGCAGTACGGGTCCGGGACAGTTTACAGATACGCAGTATTTT,CASSTGPGQFTDTQYF
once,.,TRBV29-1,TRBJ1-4,TGCAGCGCCCAACTAGATGAAAAACTGTTTTTT,CSAQLDEKLFF
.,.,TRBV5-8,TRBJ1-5,TGTGCCAGCAGCTTGGAAGGACGAGGCAATCAGCCCCAGCATTTT,CASSLEGRGNQPQHF
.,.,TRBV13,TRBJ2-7,TGTGCCAGCAGCCCAGCGGCAGGGGCCTACGAGCAGTACTTC,CASSPAAGAYEQYF
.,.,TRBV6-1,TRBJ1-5,TGTGCCAGCAGTGAACGGGGTATCTGGCAGCCCCAGCATTTT,CASSERGIWQPQHF